Listed below are T cell receptor beta chains from one sample, sequenced in a study of shared clonotypes between healthy human individuals. The assay was immunoSEQ multiplex PCR, and TCRdb's table has in-frame clones only and misses some. The data contain 1.6 million or so clones, 97% to 99% of them singletons. The sequencing input was naive CD4+ T cells sorted from blood. The origin of the receptors is a young man in good health. Each CDR3 is given with its conserved first and last residue. A D gene is named only where the DNA matches it firmly. Not all rows give a size; the values are once, few, many and, for expanded clones, a class.

.	TRBJ2-3	13	TRBV19	.	TGTGCCAGTAGTAGCCAGAAGTCAGATACGCAGTATTTT	CASSSQKSDTQYF
.	TRBJ1-2	13	TRBV25-1	.	TGTGCCAGCAGTGACAGTTATAACTATGGCTACACCTTC	CASSDSYNYGYTF
.	TRBJ2-1	13	TRBV10-3	TRBD1	TGTGCTATCAGGGACAGGGTGTACAATGAGCAGTTCTTC	CAIRDRVYNEQFF
.	TRBJ2-2	18	TRBV6-4	.	TGTGCCAGCAGTGACTCAACCCTTGGGGCAGCGAACACCGGGGAGCTGTTTTTT	CASSDSTLGAANTGELFF
.	TRBJ2-5	14	TRBV6-5	.	TGTGCCAGCAGCCCGGGCTCCAGAATGGGGACCCAGTACTTC	CASSPGSRMGTQYF
.	TRBJ2-7	13	TRBV28	.	TGTGCCAGCAGGGAGAGGACCCCCTACGAGCAGTACTTC	CASRERTPYEQYF
.	TRBJ1-5	17	TRBV2	.	TGTGCCAGCAAAAGGGACCTGACCCCCTATAGCAATCAGCCCCAGCATTTT	CASKRDLTPYSNQPQHF
.	TRBJ1-1	15	TRBV7-9	.	TGTGCCAGCAGCTTAGTATCCGGGCCTGAAACTGAAGCTTTCTTT	CASSLVSGPETEAFF
.	TRBJ2-7	13	TRBV9	.	TGTGCCAGCAGCGTAGATGTGGCCTACGAGCAGTACTTC	CASSVDVAYEQYF
.	TRBJ2-5	13	TRBV11-2	.	TGTGCCAGCAGCTTAGGGCCGCAAGAGACCCAGTACTTC	CASSLGPQETQYF
.	TRBJ2-6	18	TRBV9	TRBD1	TGTGCCAGCAGCCCCCTGCAAGGGACAGGGGTTGGGGCCAACGTCCTGACTTTC	CASSPLQGTGVGANVLTF
.	TRBJ1-5	16	TRBV5-1	TRBD1	TGCGCCAGCAGCCCCGGACAGGGCGGGGGCAATCAGCCCCAGCATTTT	CASSPGQGGGNQPQHF
few	TRBJ2-7	14	TRBV6-6	TRBD1	TGTGCCAGCAGTCGGGACAGGGCAACCTACGAGCAGTACTTC	CASSRDRATYEQYF
.	TRBJ2-1	16	TRBV9	.	TGTGCCAGCACCACGACAATCGGGAGATCGTACAATGAGCAGTTCTTC	CASTTTIGRSYNEQFF
.	TRBJ2-2	17	TRBV9	.	TGTGCCAGCAGCCAGAACGCGGGGACATTCGAAACCGGGGAGCTGTTTTTT	CASSQNAGTFETGELFF
.	TRBJ2-1	16	TRBV28	TRBD1	TGTGCCAGCAGTCCTACTACCATCCCCCGACAGGGACAGCAGTTCTTC	CASSPTTIPRQGQQFF
once	TRBJ2-7	12	TRBV28	.	TGTGCCAGCAGTTCCGTCGTCTACGAGCAGTACTTC	CASSSVVYEQYF
.	TRBJ1-5	14	TRBV28	.	TGTGCCAGCAGTTTAAGAGGGGAGGCTCAGCCCCAGCATTTT	CASSLRGEAQPQHF
.	TRBJ2-7	14	TRBV28	TRBD1	TGTGCCAGCAGCCGGACAGGGTTCTCCTACGAGCAGTACTTC	CASSRTGFSYEQYF
.	TRBJ2-7	15	TRBV5-1	.	TGCGCCAGCAGCTTGGCGGCAGGAATCTCCTACGAGCAGTACTTC	CASSLAAGISYEQYF
.	TRBJ2-2	16	TRBV5-4	TRBD1	TGTGCCAGCAGCTTCGGCAGGGGGTCGGTCGCCGGGGAGCTGTTTTTT	CASSFGRGSVAGELFF
.	TRBJ1-2	16	TRBV5-1	TRBD1	TGCGCCAGCAGCCGGTTGACAGGGGGGTTTGACTATGGCTACACCTTC	CASSRLTGGFDYGYTF
once	TRBJ2-2	13	TRBV29-1	.	TGCAGCGTCGGAGACCGATCATCCGGGGAGCTGTTTTTT	CSVGDRSSGELFF
.	TRBJ2-7	13	TRBV27	.	TGTGCCAGCAGCCAAGACGATCGCTACGAGCAGTACTTC	CASSQDDRYEQYF
.	TRBJ2-7	14	TRBV7-9	.	TGTGCCAGCAGCTCCACCGGGACTTCATACGAGCAGTACTTC	CASSSTGTSYEQYF
once	TRBJ2-5	14	TRBV5-8	.	TGTGCCAGCATCCTGGGGAGATCCCGAGAGACCCAGTACTTC	CASILGRSRETQYF
.	TRBJ1-1	15	TRBV6-1	.	TGTGCCAGCAGTGACAACCCCTTACTAGGCACTGAAGCTTTCTTT	CASSDNPLLGTEAFF
.	TRBJ1-1	13	TRBV6-1	TRBD1	TGTGCCAGCAGTGAAAATACCGGGACAGGGGCTTTCTTT	CASSENTGTGAFF
once	TRBJ2-7	18	TRBV23-1	.	TGCGCCAGCAGTCAATGTGGTTGTGACGGGGCAGATGGTTACGAGCAGTACTTC	CASSQCGCDGADGYEQYF
.	TRBJ2-7	14	TRBV7-2	TRBD2	TGTGCCAGCAGCTTCCGCGGGAGGTCCTACGAGCAGTACTTC	CASSFRGRSYEQYF
.	TRBJ1-1	14	TRBV2	TRBD1	TGTGCCAGCACTCAAAAGACAGGGGGCACTGAAGCTTTCTTT	CASTQKTGGTEAFF
.	TRBJ1-5	15	TRBV11-2	.	TGTGCCAGCAGCTTAGAAGGACAGCGCAATCAGCCCCAGCATTTT	CASSLEGQRNQPQHF
once	TRBJ1-5	14	TRBV10-2	.	TGCGCCAGCAGTGACTCCGGGGGCAATCAGCCCCAGCATTTT	CASSDSGGNQPQHF
.	TRBJ2-1	16	TRBV19	TRBD2	TGTGCCAGTAGTATCCCAGTAGCGGGAGGCTACAATGAGCAGTTCTTC	CASSIPVAGGYNEQFF
.	TRBJ1-3	15	TRBV9	.	TGTGCCAGCAGCGTAGGTGGCAGGGTAGGCAACACCATATATTTT	CASSVGGRVGNTIYF
.	TRBJ2-2	17	TRBV7-8	TRBD2	TGTGCCAGCAGCTTAGTTCGACTAGCGGGTAACACCGGGGAGCTGTTTTTT	CASSLVRLAGNTGELFF
.	TRBJ1-2	12	TRBV28	.	TGTGCCAGCAGTACAGGTTTAGATGGCTACACCTTC	CASSTGLDGYTF
.	TRBJ2-7	12	TRBV6-1	.	TGTGCCAGCAGTGAAGTCAGGGACGAGCAGTACTTC	CASSEVRDEQYF
.	TRBJ2-7	11	TRBV7-8	.	TGTGCCAGCAGCCCCGGACTACGGCAGTACTTC	CASSPGLRQYF
.	TRBJ2-7	16	TRBV18	TRBD1	TGTGCCAGCTCACACGACCTCGGGACAGGTCCTTACGAGCAGTACTTC	CASSHDLGTGPYEQYF
.	TRBJ1-3	12	TRBV30	.	TGTGCCTGGAGTGTATTCGGAGACACCATATATTTT	CAWSVFGDTIYF
.	TRBJ2-1	15	TRBV4-1	TRBD2	TGCGCCAGCAGCCAAGAGAGGGTAGCGGGAGTTGAGCAGTTCTTC	CASSQERVAGVEQFF
once	TRBJ2-7	15	TRBV27	TRBD1	TGTGCCAGCAGAAATACAGGACAGGGAGTGGCCGAGCAGTACTTC	CASRNTGQGVAEQYF
.	TRBJ2-7	15	TRBV10-1	TRBD1	TGCGCCAGCAGTGATATGGACAGGGGGTTGAACGAGCAGTACTTC	CASSDMDRGLNEQYF
.	TRBJ2-2	16	TRBV7-8	TRBD2	TGTGCCAGCAGCTTAGATCGTAGCGGGAGTCCCTGGGAGCTGTTTTTT	CASSLDRSGSPWELFF
.	TRBJ2-1	14	TRBV7-9	.	TGTGCCAGCACCAGTGAGGGTTCCTACAATGAGCAGTTCTTC	CASTSEGSYNEQFF
.	TRBJ1-2	14	TRBV5-4	.	TGTGCCAGCAGCCGGCCCCCCAGGGGTTATGGCTACACCTTC	CASSRPPRGYGYTF
.	TRBJ1-1	16	TRBV5-4	TRBD1	TGTGCCAGCAGCAAGGGGACAGGGGGCACGAACACTGAAGCTTTCTTT	CASSKGTGGTNTEAFF
.	TRBJ2-1	12	TRBV2	.	TGTGCCAGCAGGGGGAGGTCCAATGAGCAGTTCTTC	CASRGRSNEQFF
.	TRBJ2-1	15	TRBV6-6	TRBD2	TGTGCCAGCAGTATGTGGGGACTAGCGGCCAATGAGCAGTTCTTC	CASSMWGLAANEQFF
.	TRBJ2-1	13	TRBV18	.	TGTGCCAGCTCACCACCTTTTGACAATGAGCAGTTCTTC	CASSPPFDNEQFF
.	TRBJ2-1	15	TRBV25-1	TRBD2	TGTGCCAGCAGTGTTCCCGGACTAGCGGGAAATGAGCAGTTCTTC	CASSVPGLAGNEQFF
.	TRBJ2-5	14	TRBV4-1	TRBD2	TGCGCCAGCAGCCAAGTAGCGGGCTGGGGGGCCCAGTACTTC	CASSQVAGWGAQYF
.	TRBJ1-5	20	TRBV28	TRBD1	TGTGCCAGCAGTTTATTATCCCCACGACAGGGGGCTTATTGGAGTCAGCCCCAGCATTTT	CASSLLSPRQGAYWSQPQHF
.	TRBJ2-7	13	TRBV27	.	TGTGCCAGCAGTCCTAGGGTCAACTACGAGCAGTACTTC	CASSPRVNYEQYF
.	TRBJ2-7	19	TRBV7-3	.	TGTGCCAGCAGCTTAAATCCCCTCCAAACAGGGTCCCTCGTGGAGGAGCAGTACTTC	CASSLNPLQTGSLVEEQYF
.	TRBJ1-5	15	TRBV27	.	TGTGCCAGCAGTTTGACAGGCCTGACGGCTCAGCCCCAGCATTTT	CASSLTGLTAQPQHF